The 21 T cell receptor beta chains below all came from one sample that was sequenced in a study of cytomegalovirus exposure and HLA in healthy donors. Clones were read by immunoSEQ multiplex PCR, and TCRdb kept only the in-frame ones, dropping some. The sample has fewer than 85,000 clones; approximately 94% are singletons. Sequencing was performed on PBMCs. The receptors stem from a woman between 18 and 30 years old in good health and CMV-seronegative.

V gene TRBV30 combines with J gene TRBJ2-5, with a weak D call TRBD1 (5 bases). CDR1 is GTSNPN and CDR2 is SVGIG in the germline V gene (reference sequence). V gave up 0 bases and J gave up 4 bases, with 6 bases separating them. The CDR3 length is 12 residues. As DNA, the CDR3 is TGTGCCTGGAGTGTGGGGCGAGAGACCCAGTACTTC. It translates to CAWSVGRETQYF.

The CDR3 here is CASSKDRGINTGELFF. The CDR3 coding sequence is TGTGCCAGCAGTAAGGACAGGGGGATAAACACCGGGGAGCTGTTTTTT. The chain employs TRBV2 and TRBJ2-2; 10 nucleotides match TRBD1. V shed 5 bases, J shed 2 bases, and the junction held 5 bases outside the gene matches. The CDR3 consists of 16 residues. The germline V gene encodes CDR1 SNHLY and CDR2 FYNNEI.

A note on this clone: Germline and junction disagree at one end, which may indicate a read error. The chain links TRBV7-7 to TRBJ2-3; TRBD1 aligns across 9 bases. Germline V gene sequence: CDR1 SSHAT, CDR2 FNYEAQ (reference sequence). This CDR3 has 13 residues. CDR3 coding DNA: TGTGCTAGCAGCTGGGACAGGGCGGATACGCAGTATTTT. It translates to CASSWDRADTQYF.

A single count supports this clone. This chain uses TRBV7-8 with TRBJ1-2; the D gene is possibly TRBD1 (6 bases). Per germline, CDR1 SGHVS and CDR2 FQNEAQ. V lost 5 bases, J lost 4 bases, and 11 bases lay in between. The CDR3 length is 13 residues. CDR3 nucleotides: TGTGCCAGCAGCCGCGACAGGACCTATGGCTACACCTTC. This sequence encodes CASSRDRTYGYTF.

The V gene is TRBV4-3, the J gene TRBJ2-5; weak D call: TRBD1 (5 bases). Germline V lookup: CDR1 LGHNA, CDR2 YSLEER. V lost 0 bases and J lost 5, with 19 bases in between. There are 17 residues in the CDR3. This CDR3 is CASSQDRRQWFGETQYF. CDR3 nucleotides: TGCGCCAGCAGCCAAGATAGGCGACAGTGGTTCGGCGAGACCCAGTACTTC.

The chain employs TRBV7-9 and TRBJ2-3, with 12 bases aligning to TRBD1. Germline V gene sequence: CDR1 SEHNR, CDR2 FQNEAQ (reference sequence). V lost 1 base and J lost 5; bases outside the gene matches: 1. The CDR3 is made up of 15 amino acids. CDR3 sequence: CASSLGDRGQDTQYF. The CDR3, as DNA: TGTGCCAGCAGCTTAGGGGACAGGGGGCAAGATACGCAGTATTTT.

V usage is TRBV19 and J usage is TRBJ1-4; 7 bases agree with TRBD1. Germline assignment: CDR1 LNHDA and CDR2 SQIVND (reference sequence). V dropped 6 bases and J dropped 7; count of bases not matched to a gene: 11. This CDR3 is built from 15 residues. CDR3 nucleotides: TGTGCCAGTAGAGACCCCGGGACAGAGTCTGAAAAACTGTTTTTT. It translates to CASRDPGTESEKLFF.

V gene TRBV28 combines with J gene TRBJ1-2, with 7 bases fitting TRBD1. The V gene end was trimmed by 3 bases and the J gene end by 4 bases; junction bases not matched to a gene: 5. Germline V gene sequence: CDR1 MDHEN, CDR2 SYDVKM. The CDR3 has 14 amino acids. The CDR3: CASSLAGGGYGYTF. DNA of the CDR3: TGTGCCAGCAGTTTGGCAGGGGGAGGCTATGGCTACACCTTC.

The V call is TRBV12-2, the J call TRBJ2-1; TRBD2 reflects the table's D call only, with no check against the DNA. TRBV12-2 is classified as a pseudogene. The CDR3 totals 20 residues. CDR3 DNA sequence: TGTGCAAGTCGCTTAGCGACGTACGGGTCTAGCGGGGTCGCCTACAATGAGCAGTTCTTC. Encoded protein: CASRLATYGSSGVAYNEQFF.

The chain employs TRBV19 and TRBJ1-4; the match to TRBD1 covers 9 bases. V was pared by 5 bases and J by 8 bases, with 3 bases of the junction left unmatched. The CDR3 runs to 13 residues. Germline CDR1 LNHDA, CDR2 SQIVND (reference sequence). CDR3 residues: CASSYRGREKLFF. The CDR3 DNA reads TGTGCCAGTAGTTACAGGGGGCGGGAAAAACTGTTTTTT.

The J gene is TRBJ2-1, the V gene TRBV11-2; no clear D gene. This CDR3 contains 16 residues. Germline assignment: CDR1 SGHAT and CDR2 FQNNGV. Trimming pared 0 bases from V and 8 bases from J, leaving 17 bases between. The CDR3 DNA reads as TGTGCCAGCAGCTTAGATCCAGGAACCGCCGGCGATGAGCAGTTCTTC. This codes for CASSLDPGTAGDEQFF.

This sequence joins TRBV19 and TRBJ2-7; 8 nucleotides match TRBD2. The V gene's germline CDR1 is LNHDA and CDR2 SQIVND (reference sequence). There are 15 residues in the CDR3. The junction had 6 bases not matched to a gene; V was cut back by 2 bases and J by 3 bases. Here the CDR3 reads CASSIPRRGGYEQYF. CDR3 nucleotides: TGTGCCAGTAGTATACCGAGACGGGGGGGCTACGAGCAGTACTTC.

The V gene is TRBV4-2, the J gene TRBJ1-2; 7 bases map to TRBD1. From germline, CDR1 is LGHNA and CDR2 YNFKEQ. The trim removed 2 bases at V and 7 bases at J, leaving 19 bases unmatched. The CDR3 is 18 amino acids. The CDR3 nucleotides read TGTGCCAGCAGCCAACCATGGGGGCGACAGGGTCGAGTCGGTGGCTACACCTTC. Translating it yields CASSQPWGRQGRVGGYTF.

V usage is TRBV28 and J usage is TRBJ2-2; 8 nucleotides agree with TRBD1. Germline V CDR1 and CDR2: MDHEN, SYDVKM. J lost 4 bases, V lost 3 bases, and 4 bases had no gene match. CDR3 length: 15 amino acids. CDR3 sequence reads: CASSFRGQGTGELFF. As DNA, the CDR3 is TGTGCCAGCAGTTTCAGGGGGCAAGGCACCGGGGAGCTGTTTTTT.

V gene TRBV9 combines with J gene TRBJ2-7, with a tentative D call TRBD1 (6 bases). Deletions cut 1 base from V and 2 bases from J, with 16 bases between. Per germline, CDR1 SGDLS and CDR2 YYNGEE. This CDR3 comprises 16 residues. In DNA form, the CDR3 reads TGTGCCAGCAGCGTACGCTGGGACATCAGGGCCTACGAGCAGTACTTC. Amino acids: CASSVRWDIRAYEQYF.

This clone was observed a single time. The CDR3 nucleotides are TGTGCCAGCAGCTTAGGCGGCAATAGCAATCAGCCCCAGCATTTT. It translates to CASSLGGNSNQPQHF. The V and J genes are TRBV5-6 and TRBJ1-5, with D unclear. There are 15 residues in the CDR3. The V gene lost 2 bases and the J gene lost 0 bases, with 9 bases spanning the gap. Germline CDR1 SGHDT, CDR2 YYEEEE.

The CDR3 region is CASTAAVPFTDTQYF. CDR3 coding DNA: TGTGCCAGCACCGCAGCGGTCCCCTTCACAGATACGCAGTATTTT. V usage is TRBV27 and J usage is TRBJ2-3; D is perhaps TRBD2 (5 bases). Trimming shortened V by 7 bases and J by 2 bases, and 16 bases separated the two germline ends. The CDR3 is 15 amino acids. CDR1 and CDR2 from the germline V gene are MNHEY and SMNVEV (reference sequence).

This chain uses TRBV5-1 with TRBJ1-2; 7 bases are shared with TRBD1. Trimming removed 0 bases from V and 1 base from J; junction bases left unmatched: 6. Per the germline V gene, CDR1 is SGHRS and CDR2 is YFSETQ. The length of the CDR3 is 16 residues. CDR3 in amino acids: CASSLAPGQNNYGYTF. For the CDR3, the DNA is TGCGCCAGCAGCTTGGCTCCGGGACAGAATAACTATGGCTACACCTTC.

The chain uses TRBV6-5 and TRBJ1-2, with D possibly being TRBD1 (5 bases). Germline CDR1 MNHEY, CDR2 SVGAGI. CDR3 length: 13 residues. V lost 6 bases to trimming and J lost 0 bases, with 8 bases between them. CDR3 protein: CASRAGPNYGYTF. The DNA for the CDR3 is TGTGCCAGCAGAGCAGGGCCTAACTATGGCTACACCTTC.

The genes are TRBV19 and TRBJ2-2, with 7 positions matching TRBD1. Trimming cost V 3 bases and J 1 base; bases outside gene matches: 2. CDR3 length: 15 amino acids. Germline CDR1 is LNHDA and CDR2 is SQIVND (reference sequence). This CDR3 reads CASSIRTGNTGELFF. Written as DNA, the CDR3 is TGTGCCAGTAGTATCCGGACAGGGAACACCGGGGAGCTGTTTTTT. Full variable domain (rest looked up from reference TRBV19 and TRBJ2-2): DGGITQSPKYLFRKEGQNVTLSCEQNLNHDAMYWYRQDPGQGLRLIYYSQIVNDFQKGDIAEGYSVSREKKESFPLTVTSAQKNPTAFYLCASSIRTGNTGELFFGEGSRLTVL.

This clone was observed a single time. The chain uses TRBV18 and TRBJ2-3; no clear D gene. V was cut by 0 bases and J by 5 bases, with 9 bases left in between. The CDR3 is made up of 14 amino acids. The germline CDR1 and CDR2 sequences are KGHSH and LQKENI. For the CDR3, the DNA is TGTGCCAGCTCACCACCGGAGTTGGGAGATACGCAGTATTTT. As protein: CASSPPELGDTQYF.